Detailed here is one T cell receptor (beta chain). The sample comes from a study of T cell changes during pregnancy in multiple sclerosis. The length of the CDR3 is 16 residues. Per the germline V gene, CDR1 is SGHRS and CDR2 is YFSETQ. With V trimmed by 4 bases and J by 9 bases, 14 bases remained unmatched. The assay was immunoSEQ multiplex PCR, and TCRdb's table has in-frame clones only and misses some. The data contain about 73,000 clones, roughly 90% of them singletons. Specimen: peripheral blood, collected after pregnancy. This sequence joins TRBV5-1 and TRBJ2-1; 9 bases are shared with TRBD2. This TCR derives from a female donor in good health, enrolled as a control in a pregnancy study. The CDR3 bases are TGCGCCAGCAGCCCGGGGACGGGACTAGCCCCGGTTGAGCAGTTCTTC. Translated: CASSPGTGLAPVEQFF.